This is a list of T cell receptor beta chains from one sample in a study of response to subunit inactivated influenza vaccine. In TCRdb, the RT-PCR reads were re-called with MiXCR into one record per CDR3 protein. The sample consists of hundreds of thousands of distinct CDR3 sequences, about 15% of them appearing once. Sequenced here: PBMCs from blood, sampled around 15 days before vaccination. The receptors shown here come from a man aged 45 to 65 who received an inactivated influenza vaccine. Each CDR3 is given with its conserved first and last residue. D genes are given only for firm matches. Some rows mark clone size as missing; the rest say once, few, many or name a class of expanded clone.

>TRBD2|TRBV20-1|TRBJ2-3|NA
TGCAGTGCACGCGGGGGGCCTAGCACAGATACGCAGTATTTT
CSARGGPSTDTQYF
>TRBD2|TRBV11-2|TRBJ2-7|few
TGTGCCAGCAGCTTTGCTAGCGGGGCCTACGAGCAGTACTTC
CASSFASGAYEQYF
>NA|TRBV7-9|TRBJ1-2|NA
TGTGCCAGCAGCTCGTCCGGGGAAGCCTATGGCTACACCTTC
CASSSSGEAYGYTF
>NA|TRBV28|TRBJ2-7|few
TGTGCCAGCAGTTTATTAGGGGGGGGGAGCTCCTACGAGCAGTACTTC
CASSLLGGGSSYEQYF
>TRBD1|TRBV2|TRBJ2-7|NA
TGTGCCAGCAGTGCGGACAGGGACCACGAGCAGTACTTC
CASSADRDHEQYF
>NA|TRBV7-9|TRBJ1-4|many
TGTGCCAGCAGCTCCAATAGGGGTAATGAAAAACTGTTTTTT
CASSSNRGNEKLFF
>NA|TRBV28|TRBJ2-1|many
TGTGCCAGCAGGTGGGGAATCGGGACTCGCAATGAGCAGTTCTTC
CASRWGIGTRNEQFF
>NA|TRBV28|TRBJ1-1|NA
TGTGCCATCAAACGGGGGTCTGGGTTCACTGAAGCTTTCTTT
CAIKRGSGFTEAFF
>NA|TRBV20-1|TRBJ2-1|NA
TGCAGTGCTAGTCTAGCTCGTTACAATGAGCAGTTCTTC
CSASLARYNEQFF
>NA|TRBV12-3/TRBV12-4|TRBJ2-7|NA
TGTGCCAGCAGTTTAAGGGCAGGGACCTACGAGCAGTACTTC
CASSLRAGTYEQYF
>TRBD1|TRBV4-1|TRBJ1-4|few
TGCGCCAGCAGAAAGACAGGGACAAATGAAAAACTGTTTTTT
CASRKTGTNEKLFF
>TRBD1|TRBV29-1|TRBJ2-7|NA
TGCAGCGTTGAAGTGAACAGGGGCGGTGGCGAGCAGTACTTC
CSVEVNRGGGEQYF
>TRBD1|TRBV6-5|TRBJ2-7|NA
TGTGCCAGCAGTTACTCGAGGAGACAGGGCTACGAGCAGTACTTC
CASSYSRRQGYEQYF
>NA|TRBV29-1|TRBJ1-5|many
TGCAGCGTTGAAGTAGGTCACGGGCAGCCCCAGCATTTT
CSVEVGHGQPQHF